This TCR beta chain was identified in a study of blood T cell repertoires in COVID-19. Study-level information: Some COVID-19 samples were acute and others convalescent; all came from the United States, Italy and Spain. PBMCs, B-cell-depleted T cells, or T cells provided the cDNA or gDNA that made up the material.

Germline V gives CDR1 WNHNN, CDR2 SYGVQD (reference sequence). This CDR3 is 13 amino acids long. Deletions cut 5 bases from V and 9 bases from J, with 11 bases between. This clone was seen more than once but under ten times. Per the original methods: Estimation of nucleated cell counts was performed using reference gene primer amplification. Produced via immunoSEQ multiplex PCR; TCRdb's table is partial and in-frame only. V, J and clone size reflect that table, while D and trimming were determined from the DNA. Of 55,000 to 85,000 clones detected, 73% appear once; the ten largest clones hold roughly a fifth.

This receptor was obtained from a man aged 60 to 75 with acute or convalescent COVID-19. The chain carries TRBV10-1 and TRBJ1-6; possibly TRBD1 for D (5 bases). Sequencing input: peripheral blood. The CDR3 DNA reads TGCGCCAGCAGTCAGGGAAAAGCTTCACCCCTCCACTTT. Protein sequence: CASSQGKASPLHF.